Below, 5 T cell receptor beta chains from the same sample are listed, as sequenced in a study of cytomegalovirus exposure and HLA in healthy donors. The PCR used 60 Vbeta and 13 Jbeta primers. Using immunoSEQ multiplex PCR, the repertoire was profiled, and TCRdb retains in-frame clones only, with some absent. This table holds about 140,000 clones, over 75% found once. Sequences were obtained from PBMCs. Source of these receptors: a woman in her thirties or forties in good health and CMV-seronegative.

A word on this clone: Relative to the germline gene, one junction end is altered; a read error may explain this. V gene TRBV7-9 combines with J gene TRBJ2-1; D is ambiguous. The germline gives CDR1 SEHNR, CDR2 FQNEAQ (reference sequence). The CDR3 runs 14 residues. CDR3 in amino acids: CSSSLGYLFNEQFF. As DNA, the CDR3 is TGTTCCAGCAGCTTAGGATACCTATTCAATGAGCAGTTCTTC.

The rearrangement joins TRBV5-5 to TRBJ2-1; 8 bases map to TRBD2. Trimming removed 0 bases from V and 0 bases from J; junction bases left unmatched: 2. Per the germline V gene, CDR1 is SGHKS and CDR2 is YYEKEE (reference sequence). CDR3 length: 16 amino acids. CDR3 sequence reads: CASSLVGRASYNEQFF. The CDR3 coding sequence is TGTGCCAGCAGCTTGGTCGGGAGGGCCTCCTACAATGAGCAGTTCTTC.

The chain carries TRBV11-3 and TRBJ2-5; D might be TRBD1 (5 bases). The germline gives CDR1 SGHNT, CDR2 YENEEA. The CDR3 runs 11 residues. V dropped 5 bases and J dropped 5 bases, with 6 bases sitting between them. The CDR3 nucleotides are TGTGCCAGCAGCCCAGGGGAGACCCAGTACTTC. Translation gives CASSPGETQYF.

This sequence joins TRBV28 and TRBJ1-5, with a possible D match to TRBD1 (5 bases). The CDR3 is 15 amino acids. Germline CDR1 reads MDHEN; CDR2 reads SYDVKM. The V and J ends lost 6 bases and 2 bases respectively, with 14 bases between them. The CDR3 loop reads CASSNTGSGNQPQHF. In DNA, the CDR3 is TGTGCCAGCAGCAACACAGGTTCCGGCAATCAGCCCCAGCATTTT.

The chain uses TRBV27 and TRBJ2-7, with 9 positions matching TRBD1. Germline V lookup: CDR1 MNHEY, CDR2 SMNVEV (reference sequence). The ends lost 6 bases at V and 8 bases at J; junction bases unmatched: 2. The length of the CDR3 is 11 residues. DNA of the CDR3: TGTGCCAGCAGCACAGGGGGCAAGCAGTACTTC. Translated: CASSTGGKQYF.